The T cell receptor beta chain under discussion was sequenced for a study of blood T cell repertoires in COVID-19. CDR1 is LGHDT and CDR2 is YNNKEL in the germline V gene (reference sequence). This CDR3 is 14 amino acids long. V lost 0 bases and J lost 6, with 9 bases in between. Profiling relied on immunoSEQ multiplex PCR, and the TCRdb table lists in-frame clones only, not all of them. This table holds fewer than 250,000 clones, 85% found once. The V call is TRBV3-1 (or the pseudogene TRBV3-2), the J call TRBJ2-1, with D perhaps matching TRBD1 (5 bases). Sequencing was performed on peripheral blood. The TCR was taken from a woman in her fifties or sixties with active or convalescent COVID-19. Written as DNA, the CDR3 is TGTGCCAGCAGCCAAGATGGGGCATCCAATGAGCAGTTCTTC. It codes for CASSQDGASNEQFF.